What follows are 9 T cell receptor beta chains derived from one specimen sequenced in a study of blood T cell repertoires in COVID-19. Sequencing used immunoSEQ multiplex PCR; TCRdb keeps in-frame clones, though not all of them. Of roughly 130,000 clones listed, 84% were seen once; the top ten hold 3% to 3.5%. The sample consisted of PBMCs or T cells enriched from blood (not recorded which). The receptors come from a woman aged 50 to 60 with acute COVID-19.

This chain links TRBV6-4 with TRBJ1-1; 8 bases match TRBD1. Germline CDR1 reads MRHNA; CDR2 reads SNTAGT. The CDR3 runs to 13 residues. The ends lost 3 bases at V and 12 bases at J; junction bases unmatched: 9. The CDR3 coding sequence is TGTGCCAGCAGTGAGCAGGGGGCGGGCGTGACTTTCTTT. Residues: CASSEQGAGVTFF.

V usage is TRBV5-1 and J usage is TRBJ1-3; D ambiguous. CDR3 length: 14 amino acids. Germline CDR1 SGHRS, CDR2 YFSETQ. With 0 bases removed from V and 4 bases from J, the gap between germline ends came to 8 bases. The CDR3 sequence is CASSLEAAGNTIYF. The CDR3 region has the DNA TGCGCCAGCAGCTTGGAGGCGGCAGGAAACACCATATATTTT.

The chain employs TRBV9 and TRBJ2-1, with TRBD2 as a possible D gene (5 bases). Trimming left V 4 bases short and J 3 bases short, with 17 bases between. Germline V gene sequence: CDR1 SGDLS, CDR2 YYNGEE. The CDR3 covers 16 residues. For the CDR3, the DNA is TGTGCCAGCAGCCCAGAGGGCAGGTTAGGCTACAATGAGCAGTTCTTC. Protein: CASSPEGRLGYNEQFF.

The rearrangement joins TRBV6-5 to TRBJ1-1; no reliable D call. CDR3 length: 14 amino acids. Trimming removed 2 bases from V and 0 bases from J, with 7 bases in between. CDR1 MNHEY and CDR2 SVGAGI come from the germline V gene. CDR3 nucleotides: TGTGCCAGCAGTTACGCTATAGTGAACACTGAAGCTTTCTTT. As protein: CASSYAIVNTEAFF.

This clone was seen only a few times. The chain recombines TRBV7-9 with TRBJ1-1, with no clear D. Germline V gene sequence: CDR1 SEHNR, CDR2 FQNEAQ (reference sequence). V was trimmed by 3 bases and J by 8 bases, leaving 10 bases between them. CDR3 length: 12 residues. The DNA for the CDR3 is TGTGCCAGCAGCTTGCCAATCCGGGAAGCTTTCTTT. Protein: CASSLPIREAFF.

The chain combines TRBV3-1 (or the pseudogene TRBV3-2) with TRBJ1-5; D is undetermined. The CDR3 has 15 amino acids. Germline V CDR1 and CDR2: LGHDT, YNNKEL (reference sequence). Trimming removed 0 bases at V and 2 bases at J, with 8 bases between. The CDR3 protein is CASSQEPGGNQPQHF. The CDR3 nucleotides are TGTGCCAGCAGCCAAGAACCCGGGGGCAATCAGCCCCAGCATTTT.

This chain links TRBV6-6 with TRBJ2-5, with TRBD2 matching 7 bases. The J segment lost 7 bases and the V segment lost 4 bases, leaving 12 bases of the junction unmatched. The CDR3 extends over 15 amino acids. The germline gives CDR1 MNHNY, CDR2 SVGAGI (reference sequence). The CDR3 region has the DNA TGTGCCAGCAGTTTCCGCCCAGCGGGATACGTGACCCAGTACTTC. Protein product: CASSFRPAGYVTQYF.

The chain recombines TRBV5-1 with TRBJ1-4; 7 bases fit TRBD1. V dropped 4 bases and J dropped 6; count of bases not matched to a gene: 3. Germline CDR1 is SGHRS and CDR2 is YFSETQ. The length of the CDR3 is 13 residues. The CDR3 loop is CASSVGTDEKLFF. The CDR3 DNA follows: TGCGCCAGCAGCGTGGGGACAGATGAAAAACTGTTTTTT.

V usage is TRBV6-5 and J usage is TRBJ2-2; maybe TRBD2 (7 bases). Trimming stripped 7 bases from V and 4 bases from J, with 13 bases between. The germline gives CDR1 MNHEY, CDR2 SVGAGI. The CDR3 is made up of 14 amino acids. The CDR3 DNA is TGTGCCAGCACCTTCGGGGGGCGCACCGGGGAGCTGTTTTTT. This sequence encodes CASTFGGRTGELFF.